The 29 T cell receptor beta chains below come from one sample, sequenced in a study of T cell responses to AZD1222 COVID-19 vaccine. The method was immunoSEQ multiplex PCR; TCRdb's version includes in-frame clones alone and lacks a portion of them. The sample comprises fewer than 200,000 clones, approximately 92% of which are singletons, and less than 1.5% rests with the top ten. Material: peripheral blood, obtained on day 0 of AZD1222 vaccination. The receptors stem from an adult in good health.

The chain is built from TRBV7-2 and TRBJ1-1; D gene unclear. V lost 5 bases and J 4 bases, leaving 14 bases between the germline ends. This CDR3 is built from 14 residues. Germline V gives CDR1 SGHTA, CDR2 FQGNSA. DNA for the CDR3: TGTGCCAGCAGCCCAACACGGGAGAGCACTGAAGCTTTCTTT. This codes for CASSPTRESTEAFF.

For the CDR3, the DNA is TGCAGCGTGACCATAGCGGGGAGCACAGATACGCAGTATTTT. It translates to CSVTIAGSTDTQYF. The rearrangement links TRBV29-1 to TRBJ2-3; 8 bases are a match to TRBD2. The germline CDR1 and CDR2 sequences are SQVTM and ANQGSEA. With 6 bases clipped from V and 0 bases from J, the junction kept 5 bases outside the gene matches. The CDR3 loop spans 14 amino acids.

As to this clone: The same CDR3 is also encoded by other DNA sequences in this sample. V is TRBV6-5 and J is TRBJ1-3, with TRBD1 as a possible D gene (6 bases). Deletions cut 6 bases from V and 2 bases from J, with 14 bases between. In germline, CDR1 is MNHEY, CDR2 SVGAGI. The length of the CDR3 is 15 residues. CDR3 amino acids: CASSYSSGAGNTIYF. CDR3 coding DNA: TGTGCCAGCAGCTATTCGTCAGGGGCTGGAAACACCATATATTTT.

The chain combines TRBV4-3 with TRBJ2-2; D not certain. CDR1 LGHNA and CDR2 YSLEER come from the germline V gene. The germline V and J ends were trimmed by 2 bases and 1 base, with 5 bases remaining between them. This CDR3 is 14 amino acids long. The CDR3 DNA sequence: TGCGCCAGCAGCCAACTAGGGAACACCGGGGAGCTGTTTTTT. Translated, it gives CASSQLGNTGELFF.

This chain connects TRBV11-2 to TRBJ2-7; D ambiguous. Trimming cost V 4 bases and J 4 bases, with 17 bases left between them. The germline V gene encodes CDR1 SGHAT and CDR2 FQNNGV. There are 15 residues in the CDR3. The CDR3 here is CASSSLRTVGYEQYF. CDR3 DNA sequence: TGTGCCAGCAGCTCCCTCCGTACAGTGGGTTACGAGCAGTACTTC.

Note on this clone: Other DNA sequences in this sample translate to the same CDR3. This rearrangement joins TRBV15 to TRBJ2-5, with D perhaps matching TRBD1 (5 bases). Germline CDR1 and CDR2: LNHNV and YYDKDF (reference sequence). The V and J ends lost 0 bases and 1 base respectively, with 6 bases between them. The CDR3 totals 14 residues. The DNA for the CDR3 is TGTGCCACCAGCAGAGATAGGGGCCAAGAGACCCAGTACTTC. It is translated as CATSRDRGQETQYF.

This clone is a singleton in its sample. The gene calls are TRBV7-3 and TRBJ2-5; D assignment may be TRBD1 or TRBD2 (5 bases each). V was cut by 3 bases and J by 3 bases, with 8 bases left in between. This CDR3 contains 13 residues. Germline assignment: CDR1 SGHTA and CDR2 FQGTGA. This chain's CDR3 is CASSFQGEETQYF. The CDR3 nucleotides read TGTGCCAGCAGCTTCCAGGGAGAAGAGACCCAGTACTTC.

The chain couples TRBV9 to TRBJ2-2, with a possible D match to TRBD1 (6 bases). The CDR3 has 15 amino acids. Trimming cost V 4 bases and J 7 bases, with 17 bases left between them. The germline V gene has CDR1 SGDLS and CDR2 YYNGEE. CDR3 in amino acids: CASSLFQGNGGELFF. The CDR3, as DNA: TGTGCCAGCAGCCTATTCCAGGGGAACGGCGGGGAGCTGTTTTTT.

The chain recombines TRBV9 with TRBJ2-2; D may correspond to TRBD1 or TRBD2 (5 bases each). V was pared by 0 bases and J by 7 bases, with 13 bases between. The CDR3 contains 15 residues. Germline CDR1 is SGDLS and CDR2 is YYNGEE. The CDR3 reads CASSVGRGAGGELFF. CDR3 coding DNA: TGTGCCAGCAGCGTAGGAAGAGGGGCCGGCGGGGAGCTGTTTTTT.

This clone has a handful of counts. The chain has TRBV30 and TRBJ1-1, with D maybe TRBD1 (6 bases). Per germline, CDR1 GTSNPN and CDR2 SVGIG (reference sequence). With 3 bases removed from V and 3 bases from J, the gap between germline ends came to 11 bases. This CDR3 is built from 13 residues. The CDR3 loop reads CAWRWDMDTEAFF. The CDR3 bases are TGTGCCTGGAGGTGGGACATGGACACTGAAGCTTTCTTT.

The chain employs TRBV2 and TRBJ1-2; D not resolved. The V gene lost 0 bases and the J gene lost 7 bases, with 9 bases spanning the gap. This CDR3 contains 13 residues. Germline lookup yields CDR1 SNHLY and CDR2 FYNNEI. The CDR3 loop reads CASSEALSPGYTF. CDR3 DNA sequence: TGTGCCAGCAGTGAAGCGCTTAGTCCTGGCTACACCTTC.

The chain employs TRBV18 and TRBJ1-3; no clear D gene. Germline values: CDR1 KGHSH, CDR2 LQKENI. The CDR3 loop spans 17 amino acids. The V gene lost 3 bases and the J gene lost 0 bases, with 15 bases spanning the gap. The CDR3 nucleotides are TGTGCCAGCTCACCTTCGAACGGAGGAAGCTCTGGAAACACCATATATTTT. It specifies CASSPSNGGSSGNTIYF.

This clone was seen only once. The chain combines TRBV4-2 with TRBJ2-2, with D unresolved. Trimming took off 8 bases at V and 0 bases at J, with 4 bases between the two ends. CDR3 length equals 12 residues. Germline V gives CDR1 LGHNA, CDR2 YNFKEQ. The CDR3 protein is CASGANTGELFF. CDR3 coding DNA: TGTGCCAGCGGGGCGAACACCGGGGAGCTGTTTTTT.

In DNA, the CDR3 is TGTGCCAGCAGCAAAGACAGAACTGCTGGAAACACCATATATTTT. Translation: CASSKDRTAGNTIYF. This chain connects TRBV21-1 to TRBJ1-3; the D segment call TRBD1 is taken from the table without a DNA check. TRBV21-1 constitutes a pseudogene. The CDR3 consists of 15 residues.

The rearrangement links TRBV7-9 to TRBJ1-6; D unclear. V was trimmed by 8 bases and J by 1 base, leaving 9 bases between them. Per the germline V gene, CDR1 is SEHNR and CDR2 is FQNEAQ (reference sequence). CDR3 length: 14 residues. Here the CDR3 reads CASEVGSYNSPLHF. The DNA for the CDR3 is TGTGCCAGCGAAGTGGGATCCTATAATTCACCCCTCCACTTT.

The chain has TRBV19 and TRBJ1-5; D remains unclear. The CDR3 runs to 14 residues. Deletions cut 2 bases from V and 2 bases from J, with 7 bases between. CDR1 and CDR2 (germline): LNHDA, SQIVND (reference sequence). CDR3 residues: CASSIRAGNQPQHF. CDR3 coding DNA: TGTGCCAGTAGTATAAGGGCAGGCAATCAGCCCCAGCATTTT. Using reference TRBV19 and TRBJ1-5 for the parts outside the CDR3, the full variable domain is DGGITQSPKYLFRKEGQNVTLSCEQNLNHDAMYWYRQDPGQGLRLIYYSQIVNDFQKGDIAEGYSVSREKKESFPLTVTSAQKNPTAFYLCASSIRAGNQPQHFGDGTRLSIL.

About this clone: Other DNA sequences of this sample code for an identical CDR3. This sequence joins TRBV6-2 or TRBV6-3 and TRBJ2-1; tentative D call: TRBD1 (6 bases). Trimming removed 5 bases at V and 9 bases at J, with 8 bases between. The CDR3 is 11 residues long. CDR1 is MNHEY, CDR2 SVGEGT, per germline. CDR3 protein: CASSQGGEQFF. As DNA, the CDR3 is TGTGCCAGCAGTCAAGGGGGTGAGCAGTTCTTC.

V is TRBV6-5 and J is TRBJ1-1, with 9 bases lining up with TRBD1. Looked up from germline, CDR1 is MNHEY and CDR2 is SVGAGI. There are 14 residues in the CDR3. Unmatched junction bases numbered 6, after V lost 6 bases and J lost 4 bases. The CDR3 region is CASRPDRGATEAFF. As DNA, the CDR3 is TGTGCCAGCAGGCCGGACAGGGGAGCCACTGAAGCTTTCTTT.

The chain has TRBV20-1 and TRBJ2-6, with D perhaps TRBD2 (6 bases). Germline V gene lookup returns CDR1 DFQATT and CDR2 SNEGSKA (reference sequence). V was cut by 3 bases and J by 4 bases, with 13 bases left in between. The CDR3 is 15 amino acids. CDR3 coding DNA: TGCAGTGCTAGTGGAGGAGGGTCCGGGGCCAACGTCCTGACTTTC. Amino acid sequence: CSASGGGSGANVLTF.

The rearrangement joins TRBV4-2 to TRBJ2-5; D perhaps matches TRBD1 (6 bases). Looked up from germline, CDR1 is LGHNA and CDR2 is YNFKEQ. This CDR3 has 13 amino acids. Trimming pared 5 bases from V and 5 bases from J, leaving 12 bases between. The CDR3 bases are TGTGCCAGCAGCTCAGGGGTAGGGGAGACCCAGTACTTC. Translated, it gives CASSSGVGETQYF.

The CDR3 nucleotides are TGTGCCAGCAGCCCTGACCTCTATGGCTACACCTTC. Its translation: CASSPDLYGYTF. The V gene is TRBV14, the J gene TRBJ1-2, with D uncertain. From germline, CDR1 is SGHDN and CDR2 FVKESK. The CDR3 runs 12 residues. The germline V and J ends were trimmed by 4 bases and 4 bases, with 7 bases remaining between them.

CDR3 residues: CASSSPQGGGPLSEYF. The CDR3 region has the DNA TGTGCCAGCAGTTCCCCTCAGGGTGGGGGTCCCCTGTCGGAGTACTTC. J is TRBJ2-7 and V is TRBV28; D possibly matches TRBD1 or TRBD2 (5 bases each). Trimming pared 4 bases from V and 11 bases from J, leaving 27 bases between. CDR1 and CDR2 (germline): MDHEN, SYDVKM. The CDR3 is 16 residues long.

This clone occurred once. The V call is TRBV6-5, the J call TRBJ1-1; no clear D. V was shortened by 2 bases and J by 0 bases, with 7 bases between the two germline ends. The CDR3 has 14 amino acids. The germline V gene has CDR1 MNHEY and CDR2 SVGAGI. CDR3: CASSYAGVNTEAFF. The CDR3 nucleotides read TGTGCCAGCAGTTACGCAGGCGTGAACACTGAAGCTTTCTTT.

This sequence joins TRBV19 and TRBJ2-5; 14 bases map to TRBD2. Germline V gene sequence: CDR1 LNHDA, CDR2 SQIVND (reference sequence). With V trimmed by 5 bases and J by 3 bases, 2 bases remained unmatched. CDR3 length equals 15 residues. For the CDR3, the DNA is TGTGCCAGTAGTTCGGGACTAGCGGGAGAAGAGACCCAGTACTTC. Residues: CASSSGLAGEETQYF.

The genes are TRBV7-9 and TRBJ1-5; no definite D call. The V end lost 0 bases, the J end lost 0 bases, and 3 bases lay between the germline ends. Germline-derived CDR1 and CDR2 are SEHNR and FQNEAQ (reference sequence). The CDR3 totals 14 residues. In DNA, the CDR3 is TGTGCCAGCAGCTTAGCGGATAGCAATCAGCCCCAGCATTTT. The encoded protein is CASSLADSNQPQHF. Full variable domain (rest looked up from reference TRBV7-9 and TRBJ1-5): DTGVSQNPRHKITKRGQNVTFRCDPISEHNRLYWYRQTLGQGPEFLTYFQNEAQLEKSRLLSDRFSAERPKGSFSTLEIQRTEQGDSAMYLCASSLADSNQPQHFGDGTRLSIL.

The V call is TRBV3-1 (or the pseudogene TRBV3-2), the J call TRBJ1-6; D is possibly TRBD1 (5 bases). The germline V and J ends were trimmed by 6 bases and 7 bases, with 16 bases remaining between them. CDR1 LGHDT and CDR2 YNNKEL come from the germline V gene (reference sequence). This CDR3 region has 15 residues. The CDR3 loop is CASRGTDQGNSPLHF. In nucleotides, the CDR3 is TGTGCCAGCAGAGGGACCGATCAAGGAAATTCACCCCTCCACTTT.

V and J are TRBV13 and TRBJ1-4; D call uncertain. Between the trimmed V and J ends, which lost 5 bases and 4 bases, there was a span of 5 bases. The CDR3 is 12 residues long. Germline CDR1 reads PRHDT; CDR2 reads FYEKMQ (reference sequence). The CDR3 region is CASSQLNEKLFF. For the CDR3, the DNA is TGTGCCAGCAGCCAGCTTAATGAAAAACTGTTTTTT.

V gene TRBV5-1 combines with J gene TRBJ2-2; no clear D gene. This CDR3 has 14 amino acids. V was shortened by 4 bases and J by 1 base, with 8 bases between the two germline ends. Germline CDR1 reads SGHRS; CDR2 reads YFSETQ. The DNA of the CDR3 is TGCGCCAGCAGCCCGACATTGAACACCGGGGAGCTGTTTTTT. Its protein product is CASSPTLNTGELFF.

The count of this clone is one. This rearrangement joins TRBV7-9 to TRBJ1-5; TRBD1 might be the D (5 bases). Germline V CDR1 and CDR2: SEHNR, FQNEAQ (reference sequence). V was cut by 6 bases and J by 7 bases, with 13 bases left in between. This CDR3 comprises 13 residues. The CDR3 loop reads CASSQGGEQPQHF. In nucleotides, the CDR3 is TGTGCCAGCAGTCAGGGAGGGGAACAGCCCCAGCATTTT.